This T cell receptor beta chain was obtained from a study of tumor-infiltrating lymphocytes in primary liver carcinoma. A word on this clonotype: No antigen is known for it.

From 500 ng total RNA, TCR beta cDNA was generated with a primer in the constant region. Libraries of TCR beta came from three nested multiplex PCR rounds with slightly modified ARM-PCR. The first two PCR rounds used TRBV1-TRBV30 primers with a Cbeta primer, 9 to 11 cycles each. TCRdb ran MiXCR on the multiplex PCR reads and lists one entry per CDR3 protein. The repertoire holds about 180,000 distinct CDR3 sequences, with 50% to 75% as singletons. Germline CDR1 MNHNS, CDR2 SASEGT. After removal of 8 bases from V and 4 bases from J, the junction contained 14 bases not matched to a gene. The CDR3 is made up of 15 amino acids. Overall study results and limits: The 250 largest clones made up significantly more of tumor than blood repertoires (p = 0.039).

Unsorted whole blood served as the source of blood RNA, and germline DNA was extracted as well. Patients showed chronic HBV infection and an absence of prior treatment. The chain links TRBV6-1 to TRBJ2-7, with 7 bases aligning to TRBD2. The receptor was isolated from a man aged 35 to 55 with primary liver carcinoma and hepatitis B virus infection. The sequencing input was peripheral blood. The CDR3 nucleotides are TGTGCCAGCCAGACAGTGGGCCGCGGGAGTTACGAGCAGTACTTC. Amino acid sequence: CASQTVGRGSYEQYF.